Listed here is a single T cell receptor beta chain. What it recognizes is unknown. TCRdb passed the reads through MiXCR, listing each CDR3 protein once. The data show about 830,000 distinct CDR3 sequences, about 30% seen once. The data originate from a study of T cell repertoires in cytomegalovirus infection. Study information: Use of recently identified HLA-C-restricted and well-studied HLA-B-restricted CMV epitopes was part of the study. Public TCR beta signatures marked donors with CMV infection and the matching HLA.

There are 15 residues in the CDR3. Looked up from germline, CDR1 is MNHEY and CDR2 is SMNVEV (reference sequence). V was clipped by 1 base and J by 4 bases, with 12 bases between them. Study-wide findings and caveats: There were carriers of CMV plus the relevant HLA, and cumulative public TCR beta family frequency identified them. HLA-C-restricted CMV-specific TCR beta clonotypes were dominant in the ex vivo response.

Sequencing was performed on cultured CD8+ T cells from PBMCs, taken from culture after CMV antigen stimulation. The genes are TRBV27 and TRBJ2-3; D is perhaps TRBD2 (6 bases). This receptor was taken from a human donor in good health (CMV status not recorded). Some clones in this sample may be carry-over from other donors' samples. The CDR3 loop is CASSLFGGDADTQYF. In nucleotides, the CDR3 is TGTGCCAGCAGTTTATTCGGCGGGGACGCAGATACGCAGTATTTT.